Below, 25 T cell receptor beta chains from the same sample are listed, as sequenced in a study of memory CD4+ T cells and cytomegalovirus serostatus. Sequenced by immunoSEQ multiplex PCR; TCRdb stores in-frame clones only, minus some. Of 55,000 to 60,000 clones in the sample, roughly 81% were seen once. The sort gate was single viable CD3+CD4+CD8-CD45RO+ cells for memory CD4+ T cells. The specimen sequenced was memory CD4+ T cells from blood. The receptors were sampled from an adult in good health and CMV-seronegative.

The rearrangement links TRBV6-5 to TRBJ2-7; 8 nucleotides align to TRBD1. V was clipped by 2 bases and J by 5 bases; unmatched bases: 5. Per the germline V gene, CDR1 is MNHEY and CDR2 is SVGAGI. CDR3 length equals 14 residues. DNA of the CDR3: TGTGCCAGCAGTTACGGGAGACAGGGGAACGAGCAGTACTTC. It yields the protein CASSYGRQGNEQYF.

V usage is TRBV27 and J usage is TRBJ1-5; 9 bases fit TRBD1. Germline V gene data show CDR1 as MNHEY and CDR2 as SMNVEV (reference sequence). This CDR3 is 15 amino acids long. Trimming at V came to 5 bases and at J to 5 bases, leaving 7 bases not matched to a gene. DNA of the CDR3: TGTGCCAGCAGTCTCGGACAGGGGAGGTATCAGCCCCAGCATTTT. It yields the protein CASSLGQGRYQPQHF.

V gene TRBV7-2 combines with J gene TRBJ2-7; possible D gene TRBD1, 5 bases. Germline CDR1 reads SGHTA; CDR2 reads FQGNSA. CDR3 length: 13 residues. The V end was cut by 4 bases, the J end by 1 base, with 8 bases between. As DNA, the CDR3 is TGTGCCAGCAGCTCAAGACAGTCCTACGAGCAGTACTTC. Its translation is CASSSRQSYEQYF.

The V gene is TRBV5-4, the J gene TRBJ2-2, with TRBD1 identical over 8 bases. The CDR3 contains 16 residues. CDR1 and CDR2 from the germline V gene are SGHNT and YYREEE (reference sequence). The V and J ends lost 0 bases and 8 bases, in that order; junction bases with no gene match: 9. The CDR3 protein is CASSLVDRDRVGELFF. The CDR3 nucleotides read TGTGCCAGCAGCTTGGTGGACAGGGATAGAGTAGGGGAGCTGTTTTTT.

The chain recombines TRBV5-1 with TRBJ2-3, with 8 bases lining up with TRBD1. After removal of 4 bases from V and 1 base from J, the junction contained 2 bases not matched to a gene. The CDR3 covers 14 residues. CDR1 and CDR2 (germline): SGHRS, YFSETQ. The CDR3 here is CASSKTGGTDTQYF. CDR3 DNA sequence: TGCGCCAGCAGCAAGACAGGGGGCACAGATACGCAGTATTTT. Based on the CDR3 plus reference TRBV5-1 and TRBJ2-3, the full variable domain is KAGVTQTPRYLIKTRGQQVTLSCSPISGHRSVSWYQQTPGQGLQFLFEYFSETQRNKGNFPGRFSGRQFSNSRSEMNVSTLELGDSALYLCASSKTGGTDTQYFGPGTRLTVL.

This sequence joins TRBV5-1 and TRBJ1-4; no clear D gene. The CDR3 runs 14 residues. V lost 2 bases, J lost 3 bases, and 8 bases lay in between. The germline V gene encodes CDR1 SGHRS and CDR2 YFSETQ. The CDR3 sequence is CASSLTPANEKLFF. CDR3 coding DNA: TGCGCCAGCAGCTTAACACCGGCTAATGAAAAACTGTTTTTT.

This chain uses TRBV5-1 with TRBJ1-5; D is uncertain. Trimming shortened V by 3 bases and J by 6 bases, and 10 bases separated the two germline ends. Germline CDR1 and CDR2: SGHRS and YFSETQ. The CDR3 consists of 13 residues. The CDR3 coding sequence is TGCGCCAGCAGCTCGAATTGGGGTCAGCCCCAGCATTTT. It codes for CASSSNWGQPQHF. Drawing the rest from reference TRBV5-1 and TRBJ1-5, the complete variable domain is KAGVTQTPRYLIKTRGQQVTLSCSPISGHRSVSWYQQTPGQGLQFLFEYFSETQRNKGNFPGRFSGRQFSNSRSEMNVSTLELGDSALYLCASSSNWGQPQHFGDGTRLSIL.

CDR3: CASSIGTRTYEQYF. In DNA, the CDR3 is TGTGCCAGCAGCATAGGAACTAGGACCTACGAGCAGTACTTC. The V and J genes are TRBV7-9 and TRBJ2-7; D may be TRBD2 (5 bases). This CDR3 has 14 amino acids. V was trimmed by 5 bases and J by 2 bases, leaving 13 bases between them. The V gene's germline CDR1 is SEHNR and CDR2 FQNEAQ (reference sequence). The complete variable domain, with remaining parts taken from reference TRBV7-9 and TRBJ2-7, reads DTGVSQNPRHKITKRGQNVTFRCDPISEHNRLYWYRQTLGQGPEFLTYFQNEAQLEKSRLLSDRFSAERPKGSFSTLEIQRTEQGDSAMYLCASSIGTRTYEQYFGPGTRLTVT.

The chain carries TRBV6-5 and TRBJ1-1; 9 nucleotides align to TRBD1. V shed 8 bases, J shed 4 bases, and the junction held 8 bases outside the gene matches. The CDR3 is 14 residues long. Per the germline V gene, CDR1 is MNHEY and CDR2 is SVGAGI. CDR3 in DNA: TGTGCCAGCGCCGCTGGGACAGGGATCACTGAAGCTTTCTTT. Residues: CASAAGTGITEAFF.

The chain employs TRBV6-5 and TRBJ2-3, with D possibly TRBD1 on 5 matching bases. Germline CDR1 MNHEY, CDR2 SVGAGI. This CDR3 region has 14 residues. V was pared by 6 bases and J by 0 bases, with 10 bases between. As DNA, the CDR3 is TGTGCCAGCAGACCCCAGGGTAGCACAGATACGCAGTATTTT. The encoded protein is CASRPQGSTDTQYF.

The V gene is TRBV19, the J gene TRBJ2-7, with TRBD2 matching 8 bases. The CDR3 has 16 amino acids. Germline CDR1 is LNHDA and CDR2 is SQIVND (reference sequence). J lost 7 bases, V lost 3 bases, and 14 bases had no gene match. DNA of the CDR3: TGTGCCAGTAGTATTCCCGGGAGGGCCCCGGGAGGAGAGCAGTACTTC. This gives the protein CASSIPGRAPGGEQYF.

V is TRBV10-3 and J is TRBJ2-7; 10 positions match TRBD1. This CDR3 has 15 residues. The V gene end was trimmed by 6 bases and the J gene end by 2 bases; junction bases not matched to a gene: 7. Germline V gene sequence: CDR1 ENHRY, CDR2 SYGVKD. CDR3 protein: CAISPSGTGAYEQYF. The CDR3 DNA reads TGTGCCATCAGCCCCTCCGGGACAGGGGCCTACGAGCAGTACTTC.

V is TRBV19 and J is TRBJ1-2; 7 bases agree with TRBD1. The CDR3 contains 14 residues. V gave up 6 bases and J gave up 4 bases; unmatched junction bases: 8. Per the germline V gene, CDR1 is LNHDA and CDR2 is SQIVND (reference sequence). The CDR3 here is CASRTGNFAYGYTF. CDR3 bases: TGTGCCAGTAGGACAGGGAATTTTGCCTATGGCTACACCTTC.

V gene TRBV18 combines with J gene TRBJ1-1; D is uncertain. Germline V gene lookup returns CDR1 KGHSH and CDR2 LQKENI. Trimming pared 3 bases from V and 2 bases from J, leaving 10 bases between. The CDR3 is 14 residues long. This chain's CDR3 is CASSPSAKNTEAFF. The CDR3 DNA follows: TGTGCCAGCTCACCGTCGGCTAAAAACACTGAAGCTTTCTTT. The whole variable domain, remainder taken from reference TRBV18 and TRBJ1-1, is NAGVMQNPRHLVRRRGQEARLRCSPMKGHSHVYWYRQLPEEGLKFMVYLQKENIIDESGMPKERFSAEFPKEGPSILRIQQVVRGDSAAYFCASSPSAKNTEAFFGQGTRLTVV.

The chain links TRBV2 to TRBJ1-5; TRBD1 is a possible D gene (6 bases). The CDR3 length is 14 residues. Germline-derived CDR1 and CDR2 are SNHLY and FYNNEI. Trimming left V 7 bases short and J 0 bases short, with 10 bases between. CDR3 nucleotide sequence: TGTGCCAGCATGGACAGAGGTAGCAATCAGCCCCAGCATTTT. Amino acid sequence: CASMDRGSNQPQHF.

V is TRBV5-1 and J is TRBJ2-5; 14 bases fit TRBD2. J gave up 4 bases and V 4 bases, and 3 bases lay outside the gene matches. CDR1 and CDR2 from the germline V gene are SGHRS and YFSETQ. This CDR3 region has 15 residues. The CDR3 DNA reads TGCGCCAGCAGCCTCGGGACTAGCGGGAGAGAGACCCAGTACTTC. It yields the protein CASSLGTSGRETQYF.

This sequence joins TRBV28 and TRBJ2-1, with D perhaps matching TRBD1 or TRBD2 (5 bases each). CDR1 is MDHEN, CDR2 SYDVKM, per germline. The CDR3 spans 11 residues. Trimming cost V 10 bases and J 2 bases, with 6 bases left between them. DNA for the CDR3: TGTGCCATGGGGGCCTACAATGAGCAGTTCTTC. Its translation: CAMGAYNEQFF.

The chain links TRBV27 to TRBJ2-3, with TRBD1 matching 10 bases. Germline V gene data show CDR1 as MNHEY and CDR2 as SMNVEV (reference sequence). V trimming: 4 bases; J trimming: 4 bases; junction bases outside the gene matches: 5. The CDR3 extends over 15 amino acids. The CDR3 DNA reads TGTGCCAGCAGTTCCCCGGGACAGGGGTCAGATACGCAGTATTTT. This translates into CASSSPGQGSDTQYF.

This clone was counted a few times. V usage is TRBV7-2 and J usage is TRBJ1-3; no firm D call. Germline CDR1 SGHTA, CDR2 FQGNSA. Trimming took off 6 bases at V and 2 bases at J, with 8 bases between the two ends. CDR3 size: 13 residues. The CDR3 DNA reads TGTGCCAGCAGAGGGCCCCCTGGAAACACCATATATTTT. This translates into CASRGPPGNTIYF.

This clone was observed a handful of times. The J gene is TRBJ1-1, the V gene TRBV2, with D hard to call. The CDR3 is made up of 14 amino acids. The V gene lost 7 bases and the J gene lost 1 base, with 13 bases spanning the gap. Germline values: CDR1 SNHLY, CDR2 FYNNEI. The CDR3 region is CASTVTEANTEAFF. The CDR3 DNA sequence: TGTGCCAGCACCGTAACAGAAGCGAACACTGAAGCTTTCTTT.

In nucleotides, the CDR3 is TGTGCCAGCAGCTACACCGGGAGCCACTACGAGCAGTACTTC. Translation gives CASSYTGSHYEQYF. The chain links TRBV5-5 to TRBJ2-7; possibly TRBD2 for D (6 bases). The germline V and J ends were trimmed by 3 bases and 3 bases, with 13 bases remaining between them. The CDR3 loop spans 14 amino acids. Germline lookup yields CDR1 SGHKS and CDR2 YYEKEE (reference sequence).

This clone appeared a few times. The chain combines TRBV29-1 with TRBJ1-5; TRBD1 agrees at 7 bases. With V trimmed by 6 bases and J by 7 bases, 9 bases remained unmatched. Per germline, CDR1 SQVTM and CDR2 ANQGSEA. The CDR3 sequence is 13 residues long. CDR3 sequence (DNA): TGCAGCGTGGGCAACAGGGGACAACAGCCCCAGCATTTT. Its translation: CSVGNRGQQPQHF.

V gene TRBV20-1 combines with J gene TRBJ2-5; no definite D call. The CDR3 totals 11 residues. Deletions cut 4 bases from V and 5 bases from J, with 8 bases between. CDR1 DFQATT and CDR2 SNEGSKA come from the germline V gene (reference sequence). This CDR3 is CSAKLTETQYF. The CDR3, as DNA: TGCAGTGCTAAACTTACCGAGACCCAGTACTTC.

The rearrangement joins TRBV5-6 to TRBJ2-7; unclear D gene. This CDR3 comprises 14 residues. The germline gives CDR1 SGHDT, CDR2 YYEEEE. V dropped 3 bases and J dropped 3 bases, with 13 bases sitting between them. The CDR3 sequence is CASSSFSSYYEQYF. The CDR3 DNA sequence: TGTGCCAGCAGCTCCTTTAGTTCTTACTACGAGCAGTACTTC.

The CDR3 sequence: CASSYSTGNNQPQHF. The CDR3 nucleotides are TGTGCCAGCAGTTACTCGACAGGCAACAATCAGCCCCAGCATTTT. This chain connects TRBV6-6 to TRBJ1-5, with D tentatively TRBD1 (6 bases). Germline V gives CDR1 MNHNY, CDR2 SVGAGI (reference sequence). The V end was cut by 0 bases, the J end by 3 bases, with 9 bases between. The CDR3 runs to 15 residues.